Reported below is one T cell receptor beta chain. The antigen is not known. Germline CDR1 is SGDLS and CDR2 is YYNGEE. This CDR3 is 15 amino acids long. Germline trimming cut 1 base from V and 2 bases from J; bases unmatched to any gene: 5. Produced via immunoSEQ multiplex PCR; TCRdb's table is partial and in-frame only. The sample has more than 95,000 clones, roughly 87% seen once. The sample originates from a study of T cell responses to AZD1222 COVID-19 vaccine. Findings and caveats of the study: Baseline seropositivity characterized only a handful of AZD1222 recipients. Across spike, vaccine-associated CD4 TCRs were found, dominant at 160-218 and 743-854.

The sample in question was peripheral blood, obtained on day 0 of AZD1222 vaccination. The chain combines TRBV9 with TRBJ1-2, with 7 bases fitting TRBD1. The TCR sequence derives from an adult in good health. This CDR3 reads CASSVQGGSNYGYTF. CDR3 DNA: TGTGCCAGCAGCGTACAGGGGGGGTCCAACTATGGCTACACCTTC.